This T cell receptor (beta chain) appears in the sequencing data of a study of blood T cell repertoires in COVID-19. Study overall: Some COVID-19 samples were acute and others convalescent; all came from the United States, Italy and Spain. Nucleic acid was either cDNA or gDNA, and it came from T cells, B-cell-depleted T cells, or PBMCs.

CDR3 length: 16 residues. Trimming shortened V by 5 bases and J by 0 bases, and 17 bases separated the two germline ends. Germline CDR1 reads MNHEY; CDR2 reads SMNVEV (reference sequence). In the original analysis: Researchers report that nucleated cell counts were estimated from reference gene primer amplification. Method: immunoSEQ multiplex PCR; TCRdb's copy keeps in-frame clones and lacks some. V and J calls and clone size are copied from that table; D and trimming were computed from the DNA. The sample holds about 53,000 clones, about 80% seen once. The clonotype comes from a human donor in a cohort sampled during active COVID-19. The source material was peripheral blood. The chain couples TRBV27 to TRBJ2-7, with D maybe TRBD2 (6 bases). This chain's CDR3 is CASSGPPGVDSYEQYF. The CDR3 DNA sequence: TGTGCCAGCAGTGGCCCTCCGGGGGTGGACTCCTACGAGCAGTACTTC.